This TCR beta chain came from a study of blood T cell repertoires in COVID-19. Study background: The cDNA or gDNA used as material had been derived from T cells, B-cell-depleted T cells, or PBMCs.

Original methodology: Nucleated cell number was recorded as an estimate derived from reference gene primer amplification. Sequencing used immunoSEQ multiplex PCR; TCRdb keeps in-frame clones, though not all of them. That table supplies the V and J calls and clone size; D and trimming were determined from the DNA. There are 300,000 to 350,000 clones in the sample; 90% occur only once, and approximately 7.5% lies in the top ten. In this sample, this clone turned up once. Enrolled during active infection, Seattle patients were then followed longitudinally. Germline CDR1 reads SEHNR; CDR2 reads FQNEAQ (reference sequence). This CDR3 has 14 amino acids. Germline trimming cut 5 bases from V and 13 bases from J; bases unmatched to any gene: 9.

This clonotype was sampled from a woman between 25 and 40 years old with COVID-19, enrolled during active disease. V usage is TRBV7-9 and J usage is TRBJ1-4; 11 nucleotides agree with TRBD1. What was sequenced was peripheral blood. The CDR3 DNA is TGTGCCAGCAGCCCCGGACAGGGGGCGAATCGACTGTTTTTT. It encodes CASSPGQGANRLFF.